Listed here are 8 T cell receptor beta chains from one sample, sequenced in a study of blood T cells in healthy people across ages (dated by TCRdb to 2015 to 2017). Library generation was performed with 5' RACE. Sequencing was carried out with an Illumina HiSeq 2500. The second PCR ran for about 6 to 12 cycles and used a J-beta primer mix along with a sample-barcoded 5' primer. The public reads were quality trimmed at Q25 with fastp and then assembled into clones with MiXCR by TCRdb, keeping productive beta chains. Rows are unified per CDR3 protein, each entry keeping the most common DNA and genes. Within this sample are some 1.5 million distinct CDR3 sequences, with 28% of them counted one time only. The ten largest make up roughly 8% of the sample. Specimen: blood. The receptors come from a woman under 40 in good health.

This clonotype was observed once. This sequence joins TRBV2 and TRBJ2-3; TRBD2 aligns across 12 bases. V lost 5 bases and J lost 5; bases outside the gene matches: 11. This CDR3 is 17 amino acids long. CDR1 is SNHLY and CDR2 is FYNNEI in the germline V gene. The CDR3, as DNA: TGTGCCAGCAGTCGCTTCGGGACTAGCGGGCCCATAGATACGCAGTATTTT. Translation gives CASSRFGTSGPIDTQYF.

A few counts support this clonotype. The chain recombines TRBV5-5 with TRBJ2-2; no reliable D call. The CDR3 runs to 13 residues. The V end was cut by 3 bases, the J end by 9 bases, with 12 bases between. Germline CDR1 is SGHKS and CDR2 is YYEKEE (reference sequence). CDR3 sequence: CASSSNFLRELFF. CDR3 sequence (DNA): TGTGCCAGCAGCTCCAACTTCTTAAGGGAGCTGTTTTTT.

This clonotype has at least ten counts. The chain carries TRBV20-1 and TRBJ2-7, with a tentative D call TRBD2 (5 bases). The germline V gene has CDR1 DFQATT and CDR2 SNEGSKA (reference sequence). Trimming took off 6 bases at V and 5 bases at J, with 17 bases between the two ends. This CDR3 has 13 amino acids. Written as DNA, the CDR3 is TGCAGTGCCGGTACTAGTGAAATGAACGAGCAGTACTTC. Residues: CSAGTSEMNEQYF.

In the case of this clonotype: A junction boundary mismatches the germline segment, possibly from a read error. The chain carries TRBV7-9 and TRBJ1-1; tentatively, D is TRBD1 (6 bases). Germline CDR1 SEHNR, CDR2 FQNEAQ (reference sequence). The CDR3 runs to 13 residues. CDR3: CASRPGVGTEVFF. The CDR3 DNA follows: TGTGCCAGCAGGCCAGGGGTAGGAACTGAAGTTTTCTTT. Full variable domain (remainder filled in from reference TRBV7-9 and TRBJ1-1): DTGVSQNPRHKITKRGQNVTFRCDPISEHNRLYWYRQTLGQGPEFLTYFQNEAQLEKSRLLSDRFSAERPKGSFSTLEIQRTEQGDSAMYLCASRPGVGTEVFFGQGTRLTVV.

This chain connects TRBV20-1 to TRBJ2-5, with D possibly matching TRBD1 (6 bases). The V and J ends lost 6 bases and 11 bases respectively, with 28 bases between them. CDR3 length: 15 residues. Germline loops: CDR1 DFQATT, CDR2 SNEGSKA (reference sequence). The CDR3 DNA follows: TGCAGTGCCCCGCTCCCGGGACGGGGTACGAGGGGGCAGTACTTC. Amino acids: CSAPLPGRGTRGQYF.

The CDR3: CASKPTGGATEAFF. The CDR3 nucleotides read TGCGCCAGCAAACCAACGGGAGGGGCAACTGAAGCTTTCTTT. This chain connects TRBV5-1 to TRBJ1-1, with a tentative D call TRBD1 (5 bases). CDR3 length: 14 amino acids. Trimming shortened V by 6 bases and J by 5 bases, and 17 bases separated the two germline ends. CDR1 is SGHRS and CDR2 is YFSETQ in the germline V gene.

Comments on this clonotype: A single base separates this from a much larger clone, so it may be a read error. CDR3 coding DNA: TGCGCCAGCAGCGCCCGACTAGCGGGGCCCTACAATGAGCAGTACTTC. The encoded protein is CASSARLAGPYNEQYF. The chain links TRBV5-1 to TRBJ2-1; 11 nucleotides line up with TRBD2. With the DNA end fitting TRBJ2-7 better, the J assignment may be wrong. The germline CDR1 and CDR2 sequences are SGHRS and YFSETQ. The CDR3 extends over 16 amino acids.

The chain recombines TRBV20-1 with TRBJ2-1; 8 bases are shared with TRBD2. This CDR3 spans 14 amino acids. Per the germline V gene, CDR1 is DFQATT and CDR2 is SNEGSKA (reference sequence). The J segment lost 9 bases and the V segment lost 5 bases, leaving 12 bases of the junction unmatched. CDR3 protein: CSAGRSGSLAEQFF. The CDR3 bases are TGCAGTGCTGGGCGAAGCGGGAGTCTTGCTGAGCAGTTCTTC.